These 10 T cell receptor beta chains were all obtained from the same sample, sequenced in a study of T-cell reconstitution after alpha-beta-depleted transplantation in children. Unique molecular identifiers were used in preparing the TCRbeta library. TCRdb processed the PCR reads anew with MiXCR; each CDR3 protein has one entry. The sample records fewer than 550,000 distinct CDR3 sequences, about an eighth being singletons. The sequences come from PBMCs, mostly from graft donor cells, collected 180 days after TCRalphabeta/CD19-depleted stem cell transplant. The source of these receptors is a female patient aged 2-9 years who had a stem cell transplant for aplastic anemia, so the T cells may come from the graft donor.

The chain carries TRBV7-9 and TRBJ2-3, with 7 positions matching TRBD2. The length of the CDR3 is 16 residues. CDR1 SEHNR and CDR2 FQNEAQ come from the germline V gene (reference sequence). V trimming: 4 bases; J trimming: 3 bases; junction bases outside the gene matches: 10. The CDR3 sequence: CASSSQQASGTDTQYF. The CDR3 DNA reads as TGTGCCAGCAGCTCGCAGCAGGCTAGCGGTACAGATACGCAGTATTTT. The variable domain in full, with the rest retrieved from reference TRBV7-9 and TRBJ2-3, is DTGVSQNPRHKITKRGQNVTFRCDPISEHNRLYWYRQTLGQGPEFLTYFQNEAQLEKSRLLSDRFSAERPKGSFSTLEIQRTEQGDSAMYLCASSSQQASGTDTQYFGPGTRLTVL.

The rearrangement joins TRBV11-2 to TRBJ1-1; D is perhaps TRBD1 (5 bases). The CDR3 covers 15 residues. V dropped 3 bases and J dropped 4 bases, with 15 bases sitting between them. Germline-derived CDR1 and CDR2 are SGHAT and FQNNGV. CDR3 region: CASSLGGGSSTEAFF. The CDR3 DNA reads as TGTGCCAGCAGCTTGGGGGGGGGGTCGAGCACTGAAGCTTTCTTT.

Only a few counts were recorded for this clonotype. The gene calls are TRBV7-2 and TRBJ1-4; D is uncertain. V lost 2 bases, J lost 8 bases, and 15 bases lay in between. CDR1 and CDR2 (germline): SGHTA, FQGNSA. The CDR3 spans 15 residues. The DNA for the CDR3 is TGTGCCAGCAGCTTATTGGGAGCCCGGAGAGAAAAACTGTTTTTT. Amino acids: CASSLLGARREKLFF.

The rearrangement uses TRBV5-1 and TRBJ2-1; TRBD1 matches at 9 bases. The CDR3 has 16 residues. Looked up from germline, CDR1 is SGHRS and CDR2 is YFSETQ. Trimming removed 0 bases from V and 2 bases from J; junction bases left unmatched: 3. CDR3 sequence: CASSLAGTGPYNEQFF. The CDR3 region has the DNA TGCGCCAGCAGCTTGGCCGGGACAGGGCCCTACAATGAGCAGTTCTTC.

V is TRBV7-9 and J is TRBJ2-1; D unclear. The germline V gene encodes CDR1 SEHNR and CDR2 FQNEAQ (reference sequence). V lost 5 bases to trimming and J lost 3 bases, with 14 bases between them. The CDR3 runs 15 residues. CDR3 in amino acids: CASSPPGFLYNEQFF. CDR3 DNA sequence: TGTGCCAGCAGCCCCCCCGGTTTTCTCTACAATGAGCAGTTCTTC.

This clonotype occurred a few times. This rearrangement joins TRBV5-1 to TRBJ1-1, with D possibly being TRBD1 (6 bases). Trimming cost V 4 bases and J 7 bases, with 17 bases left between them. The CDR3 runs 14 residues. Germline V gene sequence: CDR1 SGHRS, CDR2 YFSETQ. For the CDR3, the DNA is TGCGCCAGCAGCACAGGGACGGGCCGCGATGAAGCTTTCTTT. Translation: CASSTGTGRDEAFF.

The V call is TRBV5-1, the J call TRBJ1-3; TRBD1 is a possible D gene (5 bases). Germline V gives CDR1 SGHRS, CDR2 YFSETQ. This CDR3 comprises 17 residues. V lost 1 base to trimming and J lost 0 bases, with 14 bases between them. The CDR3, as DNA: TGCGCCAGCAGCTTGACGGGACCCGGCAGCTCTGGAAACACCATATATTTT. Translation: CASSLTGPGSSGNTIYF.

Only a few counts were recorded for this clonotype. The chain employs TRBV5-1 and TRBJ1-2, with a weak D call TRBD1 (6 bases). CDR1 is SGHRS and CDR2 is YFSETQ in the germline V gene. The V and J ends lost 4 bases and 4 bases respectively, with 14 bases between them. The CDR3 extends over 14 amino acids. CDR3: CASSSPGVGYGYTF. The CDR3 DNA reads TGCGCCAGCAGCAGCCCAGGGGTGGGCTATGGCTACACCTTC. The variable domain in full, with the rest retrieved from reference TRBV5-1 and TRBJ1-2, is KAGVTQTPRYLIKTRGQQVTLSCSPISGHRSVSWYQQTPGQGLQFLFEYFSETQRNKGNFPGRFSGRQFSNSRSEMNVSTLELGDSALYLCASSSPGVGYGYTFGSGTRLTVV.

There are a few counts of this clonotype. V and J are TRBV20-1 and TRBJ2-1; D is perhaps TRBD2 (6 bases). V was trimmed by 0 bases and J by 2 bases, leaving 11 bases between them. Germline loops: CDR1 DFQATT, CDR2 SNEGSKA (reference sequence). The CDR3 totals 15 residues. CDR3 in amino acids: CSARDGTGAYNEQFF. Here the CDR3 DNA reads TGCAGTGCTAGAGATGGGACGGGAGCCTACAATGAGCAGTTCTTC.

This clonotype was picked up a small number of times. The rearrangement joins TRBV14 to TRBJ1-2; D call uncertain. The CDR3 is 15 amino acids. V gave up 4 bases and J gave up 1 base, with 13 bases separating them. From germline, CDR1 is SGHDN and CDR2 FVKESK. The CDR3 spells CASSLKPASNYGYTF. Written as DNA, the CDR3 is TGTGCCAGCAGCCTCAAACCAGCGAGTAACTATGGCTACACCTTC.